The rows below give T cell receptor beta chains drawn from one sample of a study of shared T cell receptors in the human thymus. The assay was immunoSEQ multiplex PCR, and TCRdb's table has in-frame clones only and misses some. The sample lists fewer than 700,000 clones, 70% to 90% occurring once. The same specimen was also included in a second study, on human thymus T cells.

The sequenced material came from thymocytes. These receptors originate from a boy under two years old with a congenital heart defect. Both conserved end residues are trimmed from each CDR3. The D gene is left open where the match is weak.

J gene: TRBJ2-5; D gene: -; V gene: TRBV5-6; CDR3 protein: ASRARGLGRETQY
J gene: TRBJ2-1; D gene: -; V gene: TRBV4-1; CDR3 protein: ASSQDGEGGNEQF
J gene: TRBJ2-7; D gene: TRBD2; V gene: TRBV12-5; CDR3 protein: ASGLVGGTSGRGEQY
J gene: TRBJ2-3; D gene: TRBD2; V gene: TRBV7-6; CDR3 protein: ASSFGLAGVADTQY
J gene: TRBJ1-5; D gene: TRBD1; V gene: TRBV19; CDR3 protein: ASSIGGGTGGNQPQH
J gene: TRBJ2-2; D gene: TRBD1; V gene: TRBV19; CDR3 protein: ASSIYPGQGVETNTGELF
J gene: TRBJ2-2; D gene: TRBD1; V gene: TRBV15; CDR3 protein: ATSGGDRGENWSGELF
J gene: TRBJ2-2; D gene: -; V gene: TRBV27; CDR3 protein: ASSTGTAGELF
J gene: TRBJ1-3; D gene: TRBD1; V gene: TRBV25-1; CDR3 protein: ASSRDSGNTIY
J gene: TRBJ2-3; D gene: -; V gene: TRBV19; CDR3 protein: ASWGLADGGDTDTQY
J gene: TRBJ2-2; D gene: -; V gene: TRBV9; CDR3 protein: ASSVVETRNTGELF